This T cell receptor beta chain was profiled in a study of vaccination effects on CD4 cells after COVID-19. The overall study: All participants had two doses of either the BNT162b2 or mRNA-1273 vaccine.

V was clipped by 2 bases and J by 0 bases, with 8 bases between them. Germline CDR1 is ENHRY and CDR2 is SYGVKD. The CDR3 contains 15 residues. The study, taken as a whole, reports: Late post-vaccination, clones induced by infection and those induced by vaccine underwent marked clonal contraction.

Sequenced by immunoSEQ multiplex PCR; TCRdb stores in-frame clones only, minus some. The table lists 22,000 or so clones, around 75% of them singletons, with about two fifths in the top ten. This clone was counted between two and nine times. The antigen is unknown. Under the ViraFEST assay, PBMC were stimulated with viral peptide pools so that antigen-specific CD4+ T cells expanded. Sequencing was performed afterwards. Investigators separated out CD4+ T cells once around 9 days of culture had passed. Their SARS-CoV-2 infection, verified by PCR, occurred between March and December 2020. A half-medium replacement with IL-2 medium was carried out on days 3 and 7.

The receptor's source is a human donor who had a prior SARS-CoV-2 infection. V and J are TRBV10-3 and TRBJ1-5, with D uncertain. The input for sequencing was CD4+ T cells from PBMCs cultured with a peptide pool, taken before COVID-19 vaccination. The CDR3, as DNA: TGTGCCATCAGTGAGCAGCAAAATAGCAATCAGCCCCAGCATTTT. Its translation: CAISEQQNSNQPQHF.